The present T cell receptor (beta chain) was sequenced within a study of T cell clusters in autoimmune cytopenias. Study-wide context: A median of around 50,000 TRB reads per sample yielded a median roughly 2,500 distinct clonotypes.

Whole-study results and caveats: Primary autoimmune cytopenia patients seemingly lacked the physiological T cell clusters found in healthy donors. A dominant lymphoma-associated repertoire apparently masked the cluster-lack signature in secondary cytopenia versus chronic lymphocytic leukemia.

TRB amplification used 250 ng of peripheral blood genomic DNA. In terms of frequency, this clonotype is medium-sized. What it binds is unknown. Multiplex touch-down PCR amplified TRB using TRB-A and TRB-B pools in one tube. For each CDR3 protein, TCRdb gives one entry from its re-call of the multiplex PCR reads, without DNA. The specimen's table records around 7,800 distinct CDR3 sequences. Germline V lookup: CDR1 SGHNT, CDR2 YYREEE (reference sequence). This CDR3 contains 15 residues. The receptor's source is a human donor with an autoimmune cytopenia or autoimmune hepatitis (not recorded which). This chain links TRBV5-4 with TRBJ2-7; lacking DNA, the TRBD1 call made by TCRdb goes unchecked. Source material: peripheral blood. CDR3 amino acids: CASSPYRGLSYEQYF.